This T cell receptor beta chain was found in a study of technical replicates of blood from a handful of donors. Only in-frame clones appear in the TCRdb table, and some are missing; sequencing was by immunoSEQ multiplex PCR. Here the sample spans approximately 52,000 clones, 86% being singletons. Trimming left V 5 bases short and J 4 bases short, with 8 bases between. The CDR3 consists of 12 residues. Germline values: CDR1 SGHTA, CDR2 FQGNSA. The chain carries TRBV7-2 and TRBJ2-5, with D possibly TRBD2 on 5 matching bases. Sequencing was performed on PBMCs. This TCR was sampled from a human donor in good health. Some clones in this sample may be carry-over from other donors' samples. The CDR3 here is CASSPGRETQYF. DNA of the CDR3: TGTGCCAGCAGCCCGGGGAGAGAGACCCAGTACTTC.